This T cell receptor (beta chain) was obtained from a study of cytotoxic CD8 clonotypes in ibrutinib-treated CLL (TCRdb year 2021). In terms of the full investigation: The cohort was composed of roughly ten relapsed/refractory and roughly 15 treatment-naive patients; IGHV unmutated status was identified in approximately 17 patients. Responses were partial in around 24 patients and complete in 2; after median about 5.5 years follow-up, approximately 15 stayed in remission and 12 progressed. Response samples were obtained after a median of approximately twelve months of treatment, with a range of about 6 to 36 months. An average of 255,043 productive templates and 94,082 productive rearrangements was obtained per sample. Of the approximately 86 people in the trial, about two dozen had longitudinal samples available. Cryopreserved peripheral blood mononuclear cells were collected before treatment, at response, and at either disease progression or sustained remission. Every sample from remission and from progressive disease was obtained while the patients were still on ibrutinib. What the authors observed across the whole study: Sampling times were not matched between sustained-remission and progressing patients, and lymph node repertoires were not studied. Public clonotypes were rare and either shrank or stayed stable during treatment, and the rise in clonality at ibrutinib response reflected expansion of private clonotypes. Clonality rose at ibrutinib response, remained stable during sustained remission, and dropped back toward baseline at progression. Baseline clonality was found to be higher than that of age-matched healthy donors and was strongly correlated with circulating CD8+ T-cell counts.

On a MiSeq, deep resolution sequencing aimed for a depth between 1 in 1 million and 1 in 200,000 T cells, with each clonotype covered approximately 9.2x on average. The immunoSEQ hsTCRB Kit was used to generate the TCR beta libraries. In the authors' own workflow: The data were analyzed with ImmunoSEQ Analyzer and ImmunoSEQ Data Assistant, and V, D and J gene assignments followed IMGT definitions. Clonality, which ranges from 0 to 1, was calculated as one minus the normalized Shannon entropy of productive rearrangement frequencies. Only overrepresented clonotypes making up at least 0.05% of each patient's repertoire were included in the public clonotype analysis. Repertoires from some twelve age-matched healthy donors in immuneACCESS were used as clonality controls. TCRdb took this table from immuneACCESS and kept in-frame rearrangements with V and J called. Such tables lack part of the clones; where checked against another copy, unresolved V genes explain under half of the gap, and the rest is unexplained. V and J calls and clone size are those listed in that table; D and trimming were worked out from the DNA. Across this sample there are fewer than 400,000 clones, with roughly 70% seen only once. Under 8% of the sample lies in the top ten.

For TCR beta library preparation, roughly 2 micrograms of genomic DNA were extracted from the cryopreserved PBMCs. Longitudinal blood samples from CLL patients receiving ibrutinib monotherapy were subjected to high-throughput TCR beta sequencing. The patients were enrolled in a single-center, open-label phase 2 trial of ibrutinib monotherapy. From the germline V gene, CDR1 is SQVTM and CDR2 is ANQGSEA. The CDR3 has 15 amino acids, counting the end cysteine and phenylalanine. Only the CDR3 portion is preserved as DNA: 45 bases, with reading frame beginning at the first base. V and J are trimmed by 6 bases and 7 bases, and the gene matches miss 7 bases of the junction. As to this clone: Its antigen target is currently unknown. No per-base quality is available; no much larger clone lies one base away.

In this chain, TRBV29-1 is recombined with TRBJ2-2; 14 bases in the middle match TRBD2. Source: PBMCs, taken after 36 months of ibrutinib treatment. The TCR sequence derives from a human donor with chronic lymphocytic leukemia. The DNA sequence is TGCAGCGTCGGGACTAGCGGGAGTAGTGTCGGGGAGCTGTTTTTT. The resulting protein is CSVGTSGSSVGELFF.